This T cell receptor beta chain appears in the sequencing data of a study of T cells in Graves' hyperthyroidism and ophthalmopathy. RNA transcripts provided the source from which TCR beta CDR3 regions were amplified. Carried out on the TCR CDR3, a first-round RT-PCR used the HTBI primer set. MiXCR, run by TCRdb on the multiplex PCR reads, gives a single entry per CDR3 protein. The data hold fewer than 300,000 distinct CDR3 sequences, with 15% observed a single time. This clonotype was detected many times. The receptor was derived from a woman aged 45 to 65 with Graves' hyperthyroidism that later progressed to Graves' ophthalmopathy. Sequences were obtained from blood.

The CDR3 DNA reads as TGCAGCACCGGGACAGGGGGAAGTCAGCCCCAGCATTTT. Translated, it gives CSTGTGGSQPQHF. V is TRBV20-1 and J is TRBJ1-5; 11 bases are shared with TRBD1. CDR3 size: 13 residues. Germline loops: CDR1 DFQATT, CDR2 SNEGSKA (reference sequence).